Described below is a single T cell receptor beta chain sequence and its context. Using immunoSEQ multiplex PCR, the repertoire was profiled, and TCRdb retains in-frame clones only, with some absent. Of about 10,000 clones listed, approximately 78% were seen once; the top ten hold roughly 24%. This sample is drawn from a study of blood T cell repertoires in COVID-19. The CDR3 covers 13 residues. The J segment lost 5 bases and the V segment lost 5 bases, leaving 2 bases of the junction unmatched. The TCR was taken from a man between 60 and 75 years old with active COVID-19. Sequences were obtained from peripheral blood. The rearrangement links TRBV12-3 or TRBV12-4 to TRBJ2-2, with TRBD1 matching 7 bases. Here the CDR3 reads CASSPTGTGELFF. CDR3 DNA: TGTGCCAGCAGTCCGACAGGGACCGGGGAGCTGTTTTTT.